These 21 T cell receptor beta chains originate from one sample sequenced in a study of blood T cell repertoires in COVID-19. Libraries were prepared by immunoSEQ multiplex PCR; TCRdb keeps only in-frame clonotypes and omits some of them. The sample yields around 200,000 clones, around 87% seen once. The source material was peripheral blood. The source of these receptors is a woman of 80 years or more in a cohort sampled during active or convalescent COVID-19.

Here the CDR3 reads CASSFQGSYEQYV. The DNA for the CDR3 is TGTGCCAGCAGCTTCCAGGGGTCCTACGAGCAGTACGTC. The V gene is TRBV13, the J gene TRBJ2-7; perhaps TRBD1 as D (6 bases). The CDR3 runs 13 residues. In germline, CDR1 is PRHDT, CDR2 FYEKMQ (reference sequence). The V gene lost 3 bases and the J gene lost 1 base, with 7 bases spanning the gap.

This clone is a singleton in its sample. This chain joins TRBV7-2 and TRBJ1-2; D perhaps matches TRBD1 (6 bases). The CDR3 has 15 residues. Germline V gene sequence: CDR1 SGHTA, CDR2 FQGNSA. Deletions cut 1 base from V and 9 bases from J, with 18 bases between. Written as DNA, the CDR3 is TGTGCCAGCAGCTTAGATAGGACAGCAGGTAGGAGCTACACCTTC. It specifies CASSLDRTAGRSYTF.

The genes are TRBV19 and TRBJ1-4; D remains ambiguous. The V and J ends lost 7 bases and 1 base respectively, with 16 bases between them. The length of the CDR3 is 16 residues. Per the germline V gene, CDR1 is LNHDA and CDR2 is SQIVND (reference sequence). The chain's CDR3 is CASNSLFGGTNEKLFF. The CDR3 DNA sequence: TGTGCCAGTAACTCCTTGTTTGGCGGAACTAATGAAAAACTGTTTTTT.

This chain connects TRBV7-9 to TRBJ1-1, with 10 bases that match TRBD1. Germline values: CDR1 SEHNR, CDR2 FQNEAQ (reference sequence). The CDR3 has 16 residues. Unmatched junction bases numbered 8, after V lost 4 bases and J lost 3 bases. For the CDR3, the DNA is TGTGCCAGCAGCTCTCCGACAGGGGGCAGTTACACTGAAGCTTTCTTT. This sequence encodes CASSSPTGGSYTEAFF.

This clone was detected only once. The V gene is TRBV28, the J gene TRBJ2-1, with D possibly being TRBD2 (6 bases). Trimming removed 8 bases from V and 6 bases from J, with 17 bases in between. The CDR3 sequence is 14 residues long. Germline assignment: CDR1 MDHEN and CDR2 SYDVKM. The CDR3 reads CASLRDSGSNEQFF. CDR3 coding DNA: TGTGCCAGCCTCCGGGACTCCGGTAGCAATGAGCAGTTCTTC. Using reference TRBV28 and TRBJ2-1 for the parts outside the CDR3, the full variable domain is DVKVTQSSRYLVKRTGEKVFLECVQDMDHENMFWYRQDPGLGLRLIYFSYDVKMKEKGDIPEGYSVSREKKERFSLILESASTNQTSMYLCASLRDSGSNEQFFGPGTRLTVL.

The chain recombines TRBV20-1 with TRBJ2-2, with 7 nucleotides matching TRBD2. The CDR3 contains 18 residues. V dropped 3 bases and J dropped 0; count of bases not matched to a gene: 13. Germline lookup yields CDR1 DFQATT and CDR2 SNEGSKA (reference sequence). CDR3 region: CSASNSAAGMANTGELFF. The CDR3 bases are TGCAGTGCTAGTAACTCAGCAGCGGGGATGGCGAACACCGGGGAGCTGTTTTTT.

This clone has only a few counts. V gene TRBV6-4 combines with J gene TRBJ2-3; D unclear. The germline CDR1 and CDR2 sequences are MRHNA and SNTAGT. The length of the CDR3 is 14 residues. V lost 4 bases to trimming and J lost 2 bases, with 10 bases between them. CDR3: CASSGGRDTDTQYF. In DNA, the CDR3 is TGTGCCAGCAGTGGAGGTAGAGACACAGATACGCAGTATTTT.

There are a few counts of this clone. The V gene is TRBV6-1, the J gene TRBJ1-1, with D unclear. V lost 2 bases, J lost 5 bases, and 21 bases lay in between. The CDR3 is 17 residues long. Germline V CDR1 and CDR2: MNHNS, SASEGT. CDR3 nucleotide sequence: TGTGCCAGCAGTGAATTTAAGACACCGGCTGTATCTACTGAAGCTTTCTTT. It specifies CASSEFKTPAVSTEAFF.

In nucleotides, the CDR3 is TGTGCCAGCAGCTCCTTGGCGGGGAGCACAGATACGCAGTATTTT. This gives the protein CASSSLAGSTDTQYF. This rearrangement joins TRBV7-9 to TRBJ2-3; TRBD2 is a possible D gene (6 bases). Trimming took off 4 bases at V and 0 bases at J, with 11 bases between the two ends. This CDR3 spans 15 amino acids. Germline V gene sequence: CDR1 SEHNR, CDR2 FQNEAQ (reference sequence). The whole variable domain, remainder taken from reference TRBV7-9 and TRBJ2-3, is DTGVSQNPRHKITKRGQNVTFRCDPISEHNRLYWYRQTLGQGPEFLTYFQNEAQLEKSRLLSDRFSAERPKGSFSTLEIQRTEQGDSAMYLCASSSLAGSTDTQYFGPGTRLTVL.

This chain links TRBV3-1 (or the pseudogene TRBV3-2) with TRBJ2-3; 9 bases map to TRBD2. The germline gives CDR1 LGHDT, CDR2 YNNKEL (reference sequence). The length of the CDR3 is 15 residues. Trimming removed 3 bases from V and 2 bases from J; junction bases left unmatched: 3. The CDR3 sequence: CASSHRGGATDTQYF. DNA for the CDR3: TGTGCCAGCAGCCATCGCGGGGGGGCCACAGATACGCAGTATTTT.

The genes are TRBV9 and TRBJ2-3; 11 bases agree with TRBD2. This CDR3 region has 18 residues. Unmatched junction bases numbered 10, after V lost 4 bases and J lost 0 bases. CDR1 and CDR2 from the germline V gene are SGDLS and YYNGEE. In DNA form, the CDR3 reads TGTGCCAGCAGCTCCGGGAGGTTAGCGGGAGGGAGCACAGATACGCAGTATTTT. Translated: CASSSGRLAGGSTDTQYF.

The table lists this clone with a few counts. The rearrangement links TRBV19 to TRBJ2-5, with D possibly TRBD2 on 5 matching bases. The germline CDR1 and CDR2 sequences are LNHDA and SQIVND (reference sequence). Trimming took 6 bases from V and 5 from J, leaving 13 bases between them. There are 13 residues in the CDR3. CDR3 DNA sequence: TGTGCCAGTAGGAGCCGCCGAGGGGAGACCCAGTACTTC. It yields the protein CASRSRRGETQYF.

This sequence joins TRBV9 and TRBJ2-1; 15 bases map to TRBD2. The CDR3 is 18 amino acids. Germline CDR1 is SGDLS and CDR2 is YYNGEE. After removal of 0 bases from V and 8 bases from J, the junction contained 9 bases not matched to a gene. CDR3 nucleotide sequence: TGTGCCAGCAGCGTAGCCGGGACTAGCGGGGGGCTAGGGGATGAGCAGTTCTTC. Residues: CASSVAGTSGGLGDEQFF.

The chain employs TRBV9 and TRBJ2-7; D may be TRBD2 (6 bases). The CDR3 runs to 14 residues. V lost 3 bases, J lost 0 bases, and 10 bases lay in between. CDR1 and CDR2 (germline): SGDLS, YYNGEE. The CDR3 nucleotides are TGTGCCAGCAGCGAGGACGGGAGCTCCTACGAGCAGTACTTC. It specifies CASSEDGSSYEQYF.

V is TRBV7-7 and J is TRBJ2-5; weak D call: TRBD2 (6 bases). V was shortened by 5 bases and J by 5 bases, with 15 bases between the two germline ends. The CDR3 runs 14 residues. CDR1 is SSHAT and CDR2 is FNYEAQ in the germline V gene (reference sequence). Written as DNA, the CDR3 is TGTGCCAGCAGCCCGGGGACTCAGCGGGAGACCCAGTACTTC. This sequence encodes CASSPGTQRETQYF.

The chain links TRBV7-6 to TRBJ2-3; D uncertain. The CDR3 is 16 amino acids. Looked up from germline, CDR1 is SGHVS and CDR2 is FNYEAQ. The germline V and J ends were trimmed by 4 bases and 1 base, with 15 bases remaining between them. CDR3 nucleotide sequence: TGTGCCAGCAGCTCGCCCACCCCCGGAGGCACAGATACGCAGTATTTT. It encodes CASSSPTPGGTDTQYF.

The chain has TRBV24-1 and TRBJ2-3; D gene uncertain. The length of the CDR3 is 13 residues. V was clipped by 1 base and J by 3 bases, with 4 bases between them. Germline V lookup: CDR1 KGHDR, CDR2 SFDVKD. The CDR3 sequence is CATSDLATDTQYF. The CDR3 nucleotides read TGTGCCACCAGTGATTTAGCTACAGATACGCAGTATTTT.

The CDR3 here is CASSMTESNSPLHF. CDR3 in DNA: TGTGCCAGCAGCATGACAGAGTCTAATTCACCCCTCCACTTT. The gene calls are TRBV6-2 or TRBV6-3 and TRBJ1-6; D might be TRBD1 (5 bases). CDR1 and CDR2 (germline): MNHEY, SVGEGT. This CDR3 has 14 amino acids. V was trimmed by 6 bases and J by 6 bases, leaving 12 bases between them.

This sequence joins TRBV10-2 and TRBJ2-3, with 7 bases aligning to TRBD2. Trimming at V came to 8 bases and at J to 5 bases, leaving 10 bases not matched to a gene. CDR1 and CDR2 from the germline V gene are WSHSY and SAAADI. The CDR3 runs to 14 residues. Here the CDR3 reads CASGGGTGRDTQYF. CDR3 in DNA: TGCGCCAGCGGGGGGGGGACTGGGCGAGATACGCAGTATTTT.

This chain links TRBV25-1 with TRBJ2-2; 8 bases map to TRBD1. Germline CDR1 MGHDK, CDR2 SYGVNS. There are 15 residues in the CDR3. J gave up 1 base and V 5 bases, and 3 bases lay outside the gene matches. CDR3 protein: CASSQGALNTGELFF. The CDR3 nucleotides are TGTGCCAGCAGTCAGGGGGCCTTGAACACCGGGGAGCTGTTTTTT.

The chain links TRBV5-5 to TRBJ2-7, with 8 bases identical to TRBD1. J gave up 7 bases and V 4 bases, and 7 bases lay outside the gene matches. The CDR3 covers 13 residues. Germline CDR1 and CDR2: SGHKS and YYEKEE (reference sequence). CDR3 protein: CASSLGQGQEQYV. CDR3 DNA sequence: TGTGCCAGCAGCCTAGGACAGGGTCAAGAGCAGTACGTC.